The TCR beta chain described here comes from a study of chemoradiotherapy in HPV16-positive cancers. Here immunoSEQ multiplex PCR was the method, and the copy in TCRdb shows in-frame clones only, minus some. The sample shows around 12,000 clones, roughly 64% of them seen only once. Turning to this clone: Its antigen is unidentified.

Notes on the study in general: Candidate HPV-specific clones and E7-related TCR motifs grew in tumor during treatment. Better recurrence-free survival went with HPV-responsive T-cell expansion in HPV16-positive patients. HPV-specific T cells were functionally defined from only two HPV16-positive patients.

V was pared by 5 bases and J by 2 bases, with 7 bases between. The CDR3 spans 14 residues. The germline V gene encodes CDR1 SGHVS and CDR2 FQNEAQ. The specimen was obtained from a patient who underwent chemoradiotherapy. The receptor was derived from a human donor with HPV-associated anogenital cancer. The V gene is TRBV7-8, the J gene TRBJ2-6; no reliable D call. CDR3 amino acids: CASSTLPGANVLTF. In DNA, the CDR3 is TGTGCCAGCAGCACGTTACCTGGGGCCAACGTCCTGACTTTC.